This T cell receptor beta chain was sequenced for a study of blood T cell repertoires in COVID-19. Turning to the study itself: Acute and convalescent COVID-19 samples came from the United States, Italy and Spain. Sources were T cells, B-cell-depleted T cells, or PBMCs; the material itself was cDNA or gDNA.

The germline V gene has CDR1 SGHRS and CDR2 YFSETQ. J gave up 6 bases and V 0 bases, and 3 bases lay outside the gene matches. The CDR3 length is 15 residues. In the original workflow: Amplification of reference gene primers provided the estimated nucleated cell counts. Measured with immunoSEQ multiplex PCR; TCRdb has only the in-frame clones, and not every one. V and J calls and clone size are as listed in that table; D and trimming were resolved from the DNA. The table includes some 99,000 clones, less than 85% detected once. The V gene is TRBV5-1, the J gene TRBJ2-2; 9 nucleotides agree with TRBD1. The sample consisted of peripheral blood. The sequence was obtained from a woman aged 60-70 years with acute or convalescent COVID-19. The CDR3 DNA sequence: TGCGCCAGCAGCTTGGAAACAGGGGGCCCCGGGGAGCTGTTTTTT. It specifies CASSLETGGPGELFF.